This T cell receptor beta chain was obtained from a study of T cells after yellow fever vaccination. In making TCR cDNA, 5'RACE template switching added a universal primer site and UMIs to it. TCRdb re-derived calls from the 5' RACE reads in MiXCR, one entry per CDR3 protein. The table lists about 550,000 distinct CDR3 sequences, about a fifth of them singletons. The V end lost 6 bases, the J end lost 3 bases, and 9 bases lay between the germline ends. The CDR3 consists of 12 residues. CDR1 and CDR2 from the germline V gene are SQVTM and ANQGSEA. The sequence came from a man aged 30 to 45 who received the YFV17D yellow fever vaccine. The sample was PBMCs, taken 15 days after the yellow fever booster vaccination. The rearrangement uses TRBV29-1 and TRBJ1-3; possible D gene TRBD1, 5 bases. The CDR3 bases are TGCAGCGTGATGACAGTTGGAAACACCATATATTTT. Its translation is CSVMTVGNTIYF.